The 25 T cell receptor beta chains reported below all come from one sample, sequenced in a study of blood T cell repertoires in COVID-19. Clones were sequenced by immunoSEQ multiplex PCR, and TCRdb holds only the in-frame ones, with some missing. Of 110,000 to 150,000 clones listed, around four fifths are singletons. The sequencing sample was made of peripheral blood. All receptors come from a woman of 80 years or more with acute or convalescent COVID-19.

V and J are TRBV28 and TRBJ1-2, with TRBD1 matching over 7 bases. Per the germline V gene, CDR1 is MDHEN and CDR2 is SYDVKM. This CDR3 is built from 14 residues. The ends lost 2 bases at V and 7 bases at J; junction bases unmatched: 7. The CDR3 nucleotides read TGTGCCAGCAGTTTAGAAGCCCGGACAGGTGGCTACACCTTC. It translates to CASSLEARTGGYTF.

This clone appeared once. This chain uses TRBV10-3 with TRBJ2-5, with 10 bases aligning to TRBD1. The CDR3 sequence is 14 residues long. After removal of 8 bases from V and 4 bases from J, the junction contained 7 bases not matched to a gene. Germline V gene lookup returns CDR1 ENHRY and CDR2 SYGVKD. For the CDR3, the DNA is TGTGCCATCGCCGGGACAGGGGAGGGAGAGACCCAGTACTTC. This sequence encodes CAIAGTGEGETQYF.

The genes are TRBV27 and TRBJ2-3; 8 positions match TRBD2. The germline V gene encodes CDR1 MNHEY and CDR2 SMNVEV (reference sequence). With V trimmed by 2 bases and J by 3 bases, 4 bases remained unmatched. The CDR3 covers 15 residues. Here the CDR3 reads CASSLNSGETDTQYF. The CDR3 DNA reads as TGTGCCAGCAGTTTAAATAGCGGGGAGACAGATACGCAGTATTTT.

This rearrangement joins TRBV4-1 to TRBJ2-6, with TRBD2 matching over 7 bases. V was pared by 4 bases and J by 3 bases, with 12 bases of the junction left unmatched. The CDR3 is 18 amino acids. Germline V gene lookup returns CDR1 MGHRA and CDR2 YSYEKL. This chain's CDR3 is CASSPPPVGGFGANVLTF. The CDR3 coding sequence is TGCGCCAGCAGCCCGCCCCCCGTCGGGGGGTTTGGGGCCAACGTCCTGACTTTC.

The chain is built from TRBV7-9 and TRBJ2-5; a possible D gene is TRBD1 (6 bases). Per germline, CDR1 SEHNR and CDR2 FQNEAQ (reference sequence). CDR3 length: 14 residues. Trimming shortened V by 1 base and J by 5 bases, and 11 bases separated the two germline ends. In nucleotides, the CDR3 is TGTGCCAGCAGCTTAGTTGGACAGTGGGAGACCCAGTACTTC. Translated: CASSLVGQWETQYF.

The chain links TRBV6-5 to TRBJ2-5, with 8 bases aligning to TRBD2. V trimming: 6 bases; J trimming: 1 base; junction bases outside the gene matches: 7. The germline gives CDR1 MNHEY, CDR2 SVGAGI. This CDR3 has 15 residues. The CDR3, as DNA: TGTGCCAGCAGGCCGGGACTAGGATTCCAAGAGACCCAGTACTTC. This sequence encodes CASRPGLGFQETQYF.

The CDR3 loop reads CASSLDLKYLYEQYF. CDR3 coding DNA: TGTGCCAGCAGCTTAGATCTAAAGTACCTCTACGAGCAGTACTTC. The chain joins TRBV11-3 to TRBJ2-7; D not resolved. This CDR3 comprises 15 residues. Germline lookup yields CDR1 SGHNT and CDR2 YENEEA. The V end was cut by 0 bases, the J end by 3 bases, with 12 bases between.

The V gene is TRBV28, the J gene TRBJ1-5; D unclear. V lost 8 bases and J lost 1, with 15 bases in between. CDR3 length equals 15 residues. The V gene's germline CDR1 is MDHEN and CDR2 SYDVKM. The DNA of the CDR3 is TGTGCCAGCCTCGAGGCCGTTATAAGCAATCAGCCCCAGCATTTT. Its translation is CASLEAVISNQPQHF.

The chain has TRBV7-2 and TRBJ2-7; a weak D match, TRBD2 (5 bases). This CDR3 spans 16 amino acids. CDR1 SGHTA and CDR2 FQGNSA come from the germline V gene. Deletions cut 4 bases from V and 2 bases from J, with 18 bases between. In nucleotides, the CDR3 is TGTGCCAGCAGCTCACAACCCCGGGGAGCTACCTACGAGCAGTACTTC. This encodes CASSSQPRGATYEQYF.

This clone was seen only once. This rearrangement joins TRBV3-1 (or the pseudogene TRBV3-2) to TRBJ2-3, with D uncertain. The V and J ends lost 8 bases and 0 bases respectively, with 6 bases between them. Germline assignment: CDR1 LGHDT and CDR2 YNNKEL (reference sequence). The length of the CDR3 is 12 residues. The CDR3 region is CASRSSTDTQYF. CDR3 nucleotide sequence: TGTGCCAGCCGGTCTAGCACAGATACGCAGTATTTT.

The V and J genes are TRBV5-1 and TRBJ1-4; D perhaps matches TRBD1 (6 bases). The CDR3 runs 15 residues. Germline CDR1 SGHRS, CDR2 YFSETQ. V dropped 2 bases and J dropped 2 bases, with 10 bases sitting between them. CDR3 DNA sequence: TGCGCCAGCAGCTTACTTGGACAGACTAATGAAAAACTGTTTTTT. Its translation: CASSLLGQTNEKLFF.

The chain employs TRBV3-1 (or the pseudogene TRBV3-2) and TRBJ1-6, with D uncertain. Germline CDR1 LGHDT, CDR2 YNNKEL (reference sequence). The germline V and J ends were trimmed by 4 bases and 7 bases, with 14 bases remaining between them. The CDR3 runs 15 residues. The CDR3 sequence: CASSPTWAGNSPLHF. The CDR3, as DNA: TGTGCCAGCAGCCCTACTTGGGCAGGAAATTCACCCCTCCACTTT.

This sequence joins TRBV18 and TRBJ2-7, with D unclear. The CDR3 is made up of 11 amino acids. Germline V CDR1 and CDR2: KGHSH, LQKENI. The V and J ends lost 4 bases and 5 bases respectively, with 6 bases between them. CDR3 in DNA: TGTGCCAGCTCACGGCAAAACGAGCAGTACTTC. Translating gives CASSRQNEQYF.

The J gene is TRBJ1-2, the V gene TRBV18; tentatively, D is TRBD1 (6 bases). From germline, CDR1 is KGHSH and CDR2 LQKENI. The CDR3 is 15 residues long. V lost 2 bases and J lost 3, with 13 bases in between. The CDR3 sequence is CASSPLQGQHYGYTF. The CDR3 DNA sequence: TGTGCCAGCTCACCATTACAGGGACAACACTATGGCTACACCTTC.

V gene TRBV2 combines with J gene TRBJ2-5; 8 bases map to TRBD2. The V segment lost 2 bases and the J segment 3 bases; nucleotides outside the gene matches: 2. CDR3 length equals 14 residues. Germline loops: CDR1 SNHLY, CDR2 FYNNEI. The CDR3 loop reads CASSELTSEETQYF. In DNA, the CDR3 is TGTGCCAGCAGTGAATTGACTAGCGAAGAGACCCAGTACTTC.

The sample holds one count of this clone. The chain uses TRBV7-3 and TRBJ1-2, with 7 nucleotides matching TRBD1. CDR3 size: 14 residues. Germline V CDR1 and CDR2: SGHTA, FQGTGA. Trimming at V came to 4 bases and at J to 5 bases, leaving 7 bases not matched to a gene. The chain's CDR3 is CASSSTPTGYGYTF. For the CDR3, the DNA is TGTGCCAGCAGCTCCACGCCGACAGGGTATGGCTACACCTTC. Full variable domain (rest looked up from reference TRBV7-3 and TRBJ1-2): GAGVSQTPSNKVTEKGKYVELRCDPISGHTALYWYRQSLGQGPEFLIYFQGTGAADDSGLPNDRFFAVRPEGSVSTLKIQRTERGDSAVYLCASSSTPTGYGYTFGSGTRLTVV.

The chain couples TRBV5-1 to TRBJ1-3; D remains ambiguous. V was pared by 2 bases and J by 4 bases, with 7 bases between. The CDR3 extends over 13 amino acids. Per germline, CDR1 SGHRS and CDR2 YFSETQ. CDR3 amino acids: CASSLTPGNTIYF. CDR3 coding DNA: TGCGCCAGCAGCTTAACTCCCGGAAACACCATATATTTT.

The DNA of the CDR3 is TGCGCCAGCAGCTGGTCGACAGGAGCAATTGAAGCTTTCTTT. Translating it yields CASSWSTGAIEAFF. The J gene is TRBJ1-1, the V gene TRBV5-1, with D possibly being TRBD1 (6 bases). This CDR3 contains 14 residues. The ends were cut back, 3 bases at V and 7 bases at J, with 16 bases in the middle. CDR1 SGHRS and CDR2 YFSETQ come from the germline V gene.

This chain links TRBV4-2 with TRBJ2-7, with a weak D call TRBD2 (6 bases). Per the germline V gene, CDR1 is LGHNA and CDR2 is YNFKEQ. The CDR3 runs to 14 residues. Trimming removed 3 bases at V and 0 bases at J, with 9 bases between. In DNA form, the CDR3 reads TGTGCCAGCAGCCATGGGGGGAGCTCCTACGAGCAGTACTTC. Its protein product is CASSHGGSSYEQYF.

This chain links TRBV19 with TRBJ1-1, with unresolved D. V shed 7 bases and J shed 4 bases, with 7 bases lying between them. CDR1 LNHDA and CDR2 SQIVND come from the germline V gene (reference sequence). The CDR3 runs 11 residues. CDR3 DNA: TGTGCCAGTAACGCCGGCACTGAAGCTTTCTTT. Its translation: CASNAGTEAFF.

The V and J genes are TRBV27 and TRBJ2-7, with D possibly matching TRBD1 (6 bases). Deletions cut 6 bases from V and 1 base from J, with 10 bases between. Per the germline V gene, CDR1 is MNHEY and CDR2 is SMNVEV (reference sequence). CDR3 length: 13 amino acids. CDR3 sequence reads: CASSRDTSYEQYF. As DNA, the CDR3 is TGTGCCAGCAGCCGGGACACATCCTACGAGCAGTACTTC.

The gene calls are TRBV11-3 and TRBJ2-7, with 9 bases fitting TRBD1. The CDR3 has 15 amino acids. The germline V gene has CDR1 SGHNT and CDR2 YENEEA. V lost 5 bases and J lost 3; bases outside the gene matches: 8. The CDR3 loop is CASSPRTGVNYEQYF. The DNA for the CDR3 is TGTGCCAGCAGCCCGAGGACAGGGGTGAACTACGAGCAGTACTTC.

This chain joins TRBV4-1 and TRBJ2-7, with TRBD2 as a possible D gene (5 bases). V gave up 0 bases and J gave up 3 bases, with 15 bases separating them. The length of the CDR3 is 16 residues. From germline, CDR1 is MGHRA and CDR2 YSYEKL. The CDR3 region is CASSQEGSGSGYEQYF. The DNA of the CDR3 is TGCGCCAGCAGCCAAGAGGGTTCGGGGTCGGGCTACGAGCAGTACTTC.

The chain combines TRBV7-9 with TRBJ1-2, with D tentatively TRBD1 (5 bases). The CDR3 spans 12 residues. Trimming removed 1 base from V and 7 bases from J, with 7 bases in between. Germline CDR1 and CDR2: SEHNR and FQNEAQ (reference sequence). The CDR3 loop is CASSLDRTGYTF. CDR3 sequence (DNA): TGTGCCAGCAGCTTAGACAGGACTGGCTACACCTTC. Supplemented by reference TRBV7-9 and TRBJ1-2, the full variable domain reads DTGVSQNPRHKITKRGQNVTFRCDPISEHNRLYWYRQTLGQGPEFLTYFQNEAQLEKSRLLSDRFSAERPKGSFSTLEIQRTEQGDSAMYLCASSLDRTGYTFGSGTRLTVV.

V usage is TRBV19 and J usage is TRBJ1-5; D possibly corresponds to TRBD1 (6 bases). The germline V gene encodes CDR1 LNHDA and CDR2 SQIVND (reference sequence). Deletions cut 5 bases from V and 2 bases from J, with 13 bases between. CDR3 length: 15 amino acids. This CDR3 is CASSRRGGGNQPQHF. The CDR3 nucleotides read TGTGCCAGTAGTCGCAGAGGGGGGGGCAATCAGCCCCAGCATTTT.